This TCR beta chain was sequenced for a study of shared clonotypes between healthy human individuals. Deep-level assay runs were performed. An even split of each subset's genomic DNA across several immunoSEQ plates was performed. On ten immunoSEQ deep assay plates, unsorted PBMC DNA was sequenced. Sequenced by immunoSEQ multiplex PCR; TCRdb stores in-frame clones only, minus some. The table shows 450,000 to 550,000 clones, with around 74% occurring only once. V shed 6 bases, J shed 4 bases, and the junction held 8 bases outside the gene matches. The germline V gene has CDR1 SGHNT and CDR2 YYREEE (reference sequence). This CDR3 is built from 15 residues. Genomic DNA, for the unsorted samples, came from some 100 million PBMCs.

The V gene is TRBV5-4, the J gene TRBJ2-2; 8 bases map to TRBD1. The sample was PBMCs. This TCR was sampled from a woman between 35 and 50 years old in good health. Some clones in this sample may be carry-over from other donors' samples. CDR3 amino acids: CASTGDRGGTGELFF. As DNA, the CDR3 is TGTGCCAGCACCGGAGACAGGGGCGGCACCGGGGAGCTGTTTTTT.